This TCR beta chain was captured in a study of T cell changes during pregnancy in multiple sclerosis. This CDR3 has 11 residues. Germline V gene lookup returns CDR1 SGHNT and CDR2 YENEEA. Germline trimming cut 6 bases from V and 9 bases from J; bases unmatched to any gene: 2. Sequencing was performed with immunoSEQ multiplex PCR; in TCRdb, only in-frame clones are kept and a portion is missing. The sample has tens of thousands of clones, roughly 92% seen once. The sample consisted of peripheral blood, taken in the second trimester of pregnancy. The receptor was derived from a female donor with multiple sclerosis, enrolled in a pregnancy study. The V call is TRBV11-3, the J call TRBJ1-1; 9 bases map to TRBD1. DNA for the CDR3: TGTGCCAGCAGGGGACAGGGAAAAGCTTTCTTT. This sequence encodes CASRGQGKAFF.